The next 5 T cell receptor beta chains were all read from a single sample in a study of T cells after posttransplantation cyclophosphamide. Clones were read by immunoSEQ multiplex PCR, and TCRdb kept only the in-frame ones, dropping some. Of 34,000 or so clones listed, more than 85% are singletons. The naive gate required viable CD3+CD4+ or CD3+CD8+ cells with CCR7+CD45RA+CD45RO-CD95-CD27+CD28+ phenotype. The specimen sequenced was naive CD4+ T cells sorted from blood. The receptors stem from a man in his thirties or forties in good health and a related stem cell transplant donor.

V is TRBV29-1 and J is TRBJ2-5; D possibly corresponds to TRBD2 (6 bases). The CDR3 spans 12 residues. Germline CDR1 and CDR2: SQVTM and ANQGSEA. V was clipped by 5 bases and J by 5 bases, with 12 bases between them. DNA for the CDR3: TGCAGCGTTCTGGGGGGTCAGGAGACCCAGTACTTC. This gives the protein CSVLGGQETQYF.

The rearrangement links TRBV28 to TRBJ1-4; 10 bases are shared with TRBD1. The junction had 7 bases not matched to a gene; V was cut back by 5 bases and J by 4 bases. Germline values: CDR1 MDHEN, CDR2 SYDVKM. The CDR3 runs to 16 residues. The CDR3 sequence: CASSGDRGLINEKLFF. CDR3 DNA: TGTGCCAGCAGTGGGGACAGGGGATTGATTAATGAAAAACTGTTTTTT.

The CDR3 bases are TGCGCCAGCAGCTTGGAAAGGACAAGCCAAAGCGAGCAGTACTTC. Translating gives CASSLERTSQSEQYF. The chain employs TRBV5-1 and TRBJ2-7, with a tentative D call TRBD1 (5 bases). Trimming removed 0 bases at V and 6 bases at J, with 16 bases between. Germline V lookup: CDR1 SGHRS, CDR2 YFSETQ. CDR3 size: 15 residues.

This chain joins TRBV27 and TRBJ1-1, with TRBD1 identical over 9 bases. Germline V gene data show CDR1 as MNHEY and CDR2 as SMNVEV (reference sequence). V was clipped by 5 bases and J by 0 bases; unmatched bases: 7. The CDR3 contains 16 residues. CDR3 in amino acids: CASSRSTGGMNTEAFF. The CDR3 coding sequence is TGTGCCAGCAGTCGCTCGACAGGGGGTATGAACACTGAAGCTTTCTTT.

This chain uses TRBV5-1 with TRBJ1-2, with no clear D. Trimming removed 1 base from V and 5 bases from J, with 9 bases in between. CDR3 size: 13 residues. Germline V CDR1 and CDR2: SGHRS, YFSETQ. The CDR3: CASSLNRPYGYTF. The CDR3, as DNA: TGCGCCAGCAGCTTGAACAGACCATATGGCTACACCTTC.